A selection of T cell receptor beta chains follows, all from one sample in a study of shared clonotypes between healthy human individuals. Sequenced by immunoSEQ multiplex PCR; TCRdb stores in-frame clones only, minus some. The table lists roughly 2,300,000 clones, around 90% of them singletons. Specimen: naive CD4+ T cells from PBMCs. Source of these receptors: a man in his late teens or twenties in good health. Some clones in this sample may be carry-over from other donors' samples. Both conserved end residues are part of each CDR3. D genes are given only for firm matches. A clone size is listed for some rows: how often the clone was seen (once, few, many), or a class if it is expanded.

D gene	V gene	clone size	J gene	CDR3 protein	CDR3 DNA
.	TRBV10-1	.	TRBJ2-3	CASSESLGDTQYF	TGCGCCAGCAGTGAGTCGCTGGGGGATACGCAGTATTTT
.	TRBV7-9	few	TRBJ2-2	CASSLVWNREHTGELFF	TGTGCCAGCAGCTTAGTTTGGAACCGGGAACACACCGGGGAGCTGTTTTTT
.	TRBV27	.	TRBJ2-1	CASSTLDSHNEQFF	TGTGCCAGCAGCACCCTTGACAGTCACAATGAGCAGTTCTTC
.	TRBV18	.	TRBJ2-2	CASSPGTSNTGELFF	TGTGCCAGCTCACCCGGGACAAGCAACACCGGGGAGCTGTTTTTT
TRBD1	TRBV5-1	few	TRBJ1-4	CASSPEGQGAKEKLFF	TGCGCCAGCAGCCCAGAAGGACAGGGGGCGAAAGAAAAACTGTTTTTT
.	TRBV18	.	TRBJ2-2	CASSPLSRTTNTGELFF	TGTGCCAGCTCACCCTTGTCTAGGACTACGAACACCGGGGAGCTGTTTTTT
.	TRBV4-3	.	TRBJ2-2	CASSQGGSTNTGELFF	TGCGCCAGCAGCCAAGGTGGGAGTACGAACACCGGGGAGCTGTTTTTT
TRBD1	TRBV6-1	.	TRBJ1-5	CASSDGQGGTQPQHF	TGTGCCAGCAGTGATGGACAGGGTGGAACTCAGCCCCAGCATTTT
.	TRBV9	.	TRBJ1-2	CASCGVETALNYGYTF	TGTGCCAGCTGCGGGGTTGAGACAGCTTTGAACTATGGCTACACCTTC
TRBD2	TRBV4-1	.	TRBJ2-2	CASSQVIASGRKVGGELFF	TGCGCCAGCAGCCAAGTGATTGCTAGCGGGAGAAAAGTTGGCGGGGAGCTGTTTTTT
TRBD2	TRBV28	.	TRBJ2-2	CASSTSGRVPGELFF	TGTGCCAGCAGTACTAGCGGGAGGGTTCCCGGGGAGCTGTTTTTT
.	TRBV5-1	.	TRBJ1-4	CASSLMGGREEKLFF	TGCGCCAGCAGCTTAATGGGGGGGCGCGAGGAAAAACTGTTTTTT
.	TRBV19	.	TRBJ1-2	CASSIEANGYTF	TGTGCCAGTAGTATAGAAGCTAATGGCTACACCTTC
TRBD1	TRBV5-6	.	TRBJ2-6	CASSLVRGLSGANVLTF	TGTGCCAGCAGCTTGGTGAGGGGGCTCTCAGGGGCCAACGTCCTGACTTTC
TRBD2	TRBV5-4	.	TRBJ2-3	CASSKTSGTTDTQYF	TGTGCCAGCAGCAAGACTAGCGGGACCACAGATACGCAGTATTTT
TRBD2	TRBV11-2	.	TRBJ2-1	CASSFGASASGSYNEQFF	TGTGCCAGCAGCTTCGGCGCGTCGGCTAGCGGCTCCTACAATGAGCAGTTCTTC
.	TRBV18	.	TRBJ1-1	CASSPRDGNTEAFF	TGTGCCAGCTCACCACGGGATGGGAACACTGAAGCTTTCTTT
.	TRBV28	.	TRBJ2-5	CASSLRGGRSGSQTQYF	TGTGCCAGCAGTTTGAGAGGAGGCAGGTCAGGGTCCCAGACCCAGTACTTC